This T cell receptor (beta chain) was identified during a study of blood T cells in healthy people across ages. The use of a sample-barcoded 5' primer and a J-beta primer mix characterized a second PCR of about 6 to 12 cycles. TCRdb reanalysed the 5' RACE reads using MiXCR and keeps one entry per CDR3 protein. This repertoire shows 450,000 to 650,000 distinct CDR3 sequences, around 24% found once; its top ten account for roughly 9%. V shed 5 bases and J 7 bases; nucleotides not matched to a gene: 11. Germline V lookup: CDR1 SGHAT, CDR2 FQDESV (reference sequence). This CDR3 comprises 15 residues. Individuals who donated were healthy Caucasians from Russia aged roughly 6 to 90. In its sample, this clonotype was seen a few times. What it recognizes is unknown. Findings and caveats of the study: CMV status of donors was unknown, possibly confounding expanded clonotype changes.

These sequences were also reported in another study, on T cells of mothers and their children. That study reports: All extracted RNA went into cDNA synthesis, about 1.4 ug per 15 ul.

This TCR was recovered from a boy aged 5-17 years in good health. Sequenced sample: blood. The chain links TRBV11-1 to TRBJ2-5, with 9 bases aligning to TRBD1. CDR3: CASSLYEQGAGTQYF. CDR3 in DNA: TGTGCCAGCAGCCTCTATGAACAGGGGGCCGGGACCCAGTACTTC.